The entry below gives a single T cell receptor beta chain sequence along with its context. The antigen remains undetermined. These data are taken from a study of shared clonotypes between healthy human individuals. Study-wide results and caveats: Donors were few, which limited the genetic and exposure-history diversity represented. A generally larger estimated richness was seen in naive subsets than in memory subsets. It was the non-shared clonotypes that had lower generation probabilities than clonotypes shared by all four donors.

Per the study methods: For the immunoSEQ data, sequences were junction-only without quality scores, so filtering differed. Clones were read by immunoSEQ multiplex PCR, and TCRdb kept only the in-frame ones, dropping some. The DNA was the basis for D and trimming; V, J and clone size are from that table. The sample yields about 2.4 million clones, approximately 93% seen once. The germline V gene encodes CDR1 SGHTA and CDR2 FQGNSA. V lost 2 bases to trimming and J lost 2 bases, with 12 bases between them. There are 15 residues in the CDR3. The sequence derives from a man in his late teens or twenties in good health. Some clones in this sample may be carry-over from other donors' samples. Sequenced sample: naive CD4+ T cells from PBMCs. Regarding subset: CD45RA+ positively selected. The chain recombines TRBV7-2 with TRBJ1-1, with D unclear. CDR3 sequence (DNA): TGTGCCAGCAGCTTATTTAGGACGGCTAACACTGAAGCTTTCTTT. It yields the protein CASSLFRTANTEAFF.